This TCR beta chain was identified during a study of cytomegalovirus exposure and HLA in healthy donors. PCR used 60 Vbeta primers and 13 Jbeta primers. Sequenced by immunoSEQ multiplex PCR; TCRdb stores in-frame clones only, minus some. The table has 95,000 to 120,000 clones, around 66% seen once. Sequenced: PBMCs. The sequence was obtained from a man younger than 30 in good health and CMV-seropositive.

CDR3 amino acids: CASSSMITEAFF. The DNA of the CDR3 is TGTGCCAGCAGCTCTATGATCACTGAAGCTTTCTTT. V and J are TRBV7-2 and TRBJ1-1, with D hard to call. The germline gives CDR1 SGHTA, CDR2 FQGNSA. V was clipped by 4 bases and J by 4 bases, with 7 bases between them. The CDR3 loop spans 12 amino acids.